One and the same sample provided the 20 T cell receptor beta chains below, sequenced in a study of shared clonotypes between healthy human individuals. Libraries were prepared by immunoSEQ multiplex PCR; TCRdb keeps only in-frame clonotypes and omits some of them. The data show 2,500,000 or so clones, just under 95% seen once. The specimen was naive CD4+ T cells from PBMCs. As for subset: CD45RA+ positively selected. These receptor sequences come from a young man in good health. Some clones in this sample may be carry-over from other donors' samples.

The rearrangement joins TRBV7-3 to TRBJ2-1; 14 nucleotides agree with TRBD2. V shed 5 bases, J shed 7 bases, and the junction held 19 bases outside the gene matches. Germline CDR1 is SGHTA and CDR2 is FQGTGA. CDR3 length equals 20 residues. CDR3 region: CASSPTTSGRAFHNRNEQFF. CDR3 bases: TGTGCCAGCAGCCCTACGACTAGCGGGAGGGCCTTCCATAATAGGAATGAGCAGTTCTTC. Filled out from reference TRBV7-3 and TRBJ2-1, the complete variable domain reads GAGVSQTPSNKVTEKGKYVELRCDPISGHTALYWYRQSLGQGPEFLIYFQGTGAADDSGLPNDRFFAVRPEGSVSTLKIQRTERGDSAVYLCASSPTTSGRAFHNRNEQFFGPGTRLTVL.

J is TRBJ2-7 and V is TRBV28; D may be TRBD2 (6 bases). V was pared by 1 base and J by 12 bases, with 13 bases between. CDR1 is MDHEN and CDR2 is SYDVKM in the germline V gene. CDR3 length: 12 amino acids. The CDR3 DNA reads as TGTGCCAGCAGTTTATCATGGGAGGTGGGGTACTTC. It specifies CASSLSWEVGYF.

The chain joins TRBV14 to TRBJ1-4, with D unclear. V gave up 4 bases and J gave up 2 bases, with 17 bases separating them. Looked up from germline, CDR1 is SGHDN and CDR2 is FVKESK. CDR3 length: 17 residues. CDR3: CASSLLGGRQTNEKLFF. DNA for the CDR3: TGTGCCAGCAGCCTACTCGGAGGGAGGCAGACTAATGAAAAACTGTTTTTT.

V and J are TRBV7-8 and TRBJ1-1, with D perhaps TRBD1 (6 bases). The germline V gene encodes CDR1 SGHVS and CDR2 FQNEAQ. Trimming left V 1 base short and J 11 bases short, with 14 bases between. This CDR3 spans 13 amino acids. The CDR3 DNA sequence: TGTGCCAGCAGCTTAGGGTTAGGGCAGGGGGCTTTCTTT. This encodes CASSLGLGQGAFF. Full variable domain (rest looked up from reference TRBV7-8 and TRBJ1-1): GAGVSQSPRYKVAKRGQDVALRCDPISGHVSLFWYQQALGQGPEFLTYFQNEAQLDKSGLPSDRFFAERPEGSVSTLKIQRTQQEDSAVYLCASSLGLGQGAFFGQGTRLTVV.

Worth noting for this clone: This CDR3 is also generated by other DNA sequences in the sample. The chain recombines TRBV7-2 with TRBJ2-2; D is undetermined. The V end lost 2 bases, the J end lost 6 bases, and 4 bases lay between the germline ends. CDR1 and CDR2 (germline): SGHTA, FQGNSA. The CDR3 runs 12 residues. CDR3 in DNA: TGTGCCAGCAGCTTATCCCCCGGGGAGCTGTTTTTT. Its protein product is CASSLSPGELFF.

This chain links TRBV2 with TRBJ1-2, with D perhaps TRBD1 (6 bases). The CDR3 consists of 14 residues. Germline CDR1 reads SNHLY; CDR2 reads FYNNEI. Trimming took 4 bases from V and 1 from J, leaving 10 bases between them. CDR3 amino acids: CASSAQGDNYGYTF. The CDR3 DNA sequence: TGTGCCAGCAGTGCACAGGGCGATAACTATGGCTACACCTTC.

The CDR3 loop is CASSSRTSWSYNEQFF. In DNA, the CDR3 is TGTGCCAGCAGCTCTAGGACTAGTTGGTCCTACAATGAGCAGTTCTTC. The rearrangement uses TRBV7-2 and TRBJ2-1; TRBD2 agrees at 7 bases. Germline lookup yields CDR1 SGHTA and CDR2 FQGNSA. J gave up 1 base and V 4 bases, and 7 bases lay outside the gene matches. This CDR3 spans 16 amino acids.

This chain uses TRBV28 with TRBJ2-3; 9 bases are shared with TRBD2. Trimming removed 3 bases from V and 7 bases from J; junction bases left unmatched: 5. Germline V lookup: CDR1 MDHEN, CDR2 SYDVKM. This CDR3 region has 14 residues. The CDR3 region is CASSLASGKYTQYF. CDR3 nucleotide sequence: TGTGCCAGCAGTTTGGCTAGCGGGAAATATACGCAGTATTTT.

The chain combines TRBV5-1 with TRBJ1-6; D is possibly TRBD1 (6 bases). Looked up from germline, CDR1 is SGHRS and CDR2 is YFSETQ. CDR3 length equals 14 residues. V was cut by 4 bases and J by 7 bases, with 12 bases left in between. CDR3 in DNA: TGCGCCAGCAGCCCCGGGACAACGAATTCACCCCTCCACTTT. Translating gives CASSPGTTNSPLHF. Filled out from reference TRBV5-1 and TRBJ1-6, the complete variable domain reads KAGVTQTPRYLIKTRGQQVTLSCSPISGHRSVSWYQQTPGQGLQFLFEYFSETQRNKGNFPGRFSGRQFSNSRSEMNVSTLELGDSALYLCASSPGTTNSPLHFGNGTRLTVT.

This clone was seen just once. The chain is built from TRBV28 and TRBJ2-3, with D perhaps being TRBD1 or TRBD2 (5 bases each). CDR3 length equals 20 residues. Deletions cut 6 bases from V and 0 bases from J, with 28 bases between. From germline, CDR1 is MDHEN and CDR2 SYDVKM. CDR3: CASSPAGASPHPVSTDTQYF. CDR3 in DNA: TGTGCCAGCAGCCCCGCCGGGGCGTCACCCCACCCCGTCAGCACAGATACGCAGTATTTT. The variable domain in full, completed from reference TRBV28 and TRBJ2-3, reads DVKVTQSSRYLVKRTGEKVFLECVQDMDHENMFWYRQDPGLGLRLIYFSYDVKMKEKGDIPEGYSVSREKKERFSLILESASTNQTSMYLCASSPAGASPHPVSTDTQYFGPGTRLTVL.

This sequence joins TRBV10-1 and TRBJ2-1; D possibly uses TRBD1 or TRBD2 (6 bases each). The CDR3 length is 12 residues. Germline V gene data show CDR1 as WNHNN and CDR2 as SYGVQD (reference sequence). Deletions cut 4 bases from V and 10 bases from J, with 11 bases between. The CDR3 DNA is TGCGCCAGCAGTGCCCACGGGGGCGAGCAGTTCTTC. Translation gives CASSAHGGEQFF.

This clone was observed once. The rearrangement links TRBV5-1 to TRBJ2-5; D call uncertain. V shed 2 bases and J shed 2 bases, with 10 bases lying between them. Germline loops: CDR1 SGHRS, CDR2 YFSETQ. This CDR3 comprises 14 residues. The CDR3 region has the DNA TGCGCCAGCAGCTTAGAGCCACCTCAAGAGACCCAGTACTTC. This codes for CASSLEPPQETQYF. Together with reference TRBV5-1 and TRBJ2-5, the CDR3 gives the full variable domain: KAGVTQTPRYLIKTRGQQVTLSCSPISGHRSVSWYQQTPGQGLQFLFEYFSETQRNKGNFPGRFSGRQFSNSRSEMNVSTLELGDSALYLCASSLEPPQETQYFGPGTRLLVL.

The chain carries TRBV6-6 and TRBJ1-2; 7 bases are a match to TRBD1. Germline CDR1 MNHNY, CDR2 SVGAGI (reference sequence). The CDR3 spans 14 residues. After removal of 6 bases from V and 3 bases from J, the junction contained 7 bases not matched to a gene. The CDR3 bases are TGTGCCAGCAGAATGGAGGGGGCAGACTATGGCTACACCTTC. Amino acid sequence: CASRMEGADYGYTF.

The rearrangement joins TRBV15 to TRBJ2-7, with D possibly being TRBD2 (7 bases). This CDR3 has 15 residues. Trimming removed 4 bases at V and 2 bases at J, with 15 bases between. Germline V gene sequence: CDR1 LNHNV, CDR2 YYDKDF (reference sequence). Written as DNA, the CDR3 is TGTGCCACCAGCACTGAGAGGGGGGGACCCTACGAGCAGTACTTC. It translates to CATSTERGGPYEQYF.

The genes are TRBV6-1 and TRBJ2-7, with 10 nucleotides matching TRBD1. V lost 8 bases and J lost 0; bases outside the gene matches: 4. The CDR3 runs to 14 residues. CDR1 and CDR2 from the germline V gene are MNHNS and SASEGT. In DNA form, the CDR3 reads TGTGCCAGCCGGGGACAGGGGTCCTCCTACGAGCAGTACTTC. Protein sequence: CASRGQGSSYEQYF.

This clone appeared once. V is TRBV6-1 and J is TRBJ1-1, with D hard to call. The germline V gene encodes CDR1 MNHNS and CDR2 SASEGT. The CDR3 has 14 residues. V was pared by 6 bases and J by 5 bases, with 16 bases between. The CDR3 bases are TGTGCCAGCAGCCCCTACGCGAGGAGTACTGAAGCTTTCTTT. Translation: CASSPYARSTEAFF.

V and J are TRBV5-4 and TRBJ2-1, with TRBD2 matching over 7 bases. V shed 4 bases, J shed 2 bases, and the junction held 6 bases outside the gene matches. Per the germline V gene, CDR1 is SGHNT and CDR2 is YYREEE (reference sequence). This CDR3 spans 15 amino acids. CDR3: CASSARTSAYNEQFF. For the CDR3, the DNA is TGTGCCAGCAGCGCCCGGACTAGTGCCTACAATGAGCAGTTCTTC.

DNA for the CDR3: TGTGCCAGCTCTGAACCCTCCGGAGGGTCCTACGAGCAGTACTTC. Its translation: CASSEPSGGSYEQYF. The chain uses TRBV6-5 and TRBJ2-7, with D perhaps matching TRBD2 (6 bases). Germline V gene sequence: CDR1 MNHEY, CDR2 SVGAGI. This CDR3 comprises 15 residues. V lost 8 bases to trimming and J lost 1 base, with 18 bases between them.

The chain has TRBV7-2 and TRBJ2-1, with D hard to call. CDR3 length: 15 residues. Germline CDR1 SGHTA, CDR2 FQGNSA. V was cut by 2 bases and J by 0 bases, with 8 bases left in between. Written as DNA, the CDR3 is TGTGCCAGCAGCTTACTGGGCGACTCCTACAATGAGCAGTTCTTC. It is translated as CASSLLGDSYNEQFF.

The rearrangement uses TRBV9 and TRBJ2-6; tentatively, D is TRBD2 (5 bases). Trimming stripped 4 bases from V and 0 bases from J, with 11 bases between. Germline lookup yields CDR1 SGDLS and CDR2 YYNGEE. The CDR3 spans 16 residues. The CDR3 DNA sequence: TGTGCCAGCAGCCCCAGTGCGGGCTCTGGGGCCAACGTCCTGACTTTC. Its translation is CASSPSAGSGANVLTF.